This record concerns one T cell receptor beta chain sequence. Its matching antigen is unknown. The data were obtained in a study of T-cell reconstitution after alpha-beta-depleted transplantation in children. CDR1 is MNHEY and CDR2 is SMNVEV in the germline V gene (reference sequence). The CDR3 is 15 residues long. Trimming removed 4 bases from V and 2 bases from J; junction bases left unmatched: 4. Overall study findings and caveats: Several hundred rapidly expanded clones from non-depleted graft cells reportedly supplied alpha-beta T cells about two months post-transplant. Diversity and T-cell counts at one year after transplant derived mostly from new T cells.

Unique molecular identifiers were incorporated into the prepared TCRbeta library. MiXCR, run by TCRdb on the PCR reads, gives a single entry per CDR3 protein. The table shows around 70,000 distinct CDR3 sequences, with roughly 10% occurring only once. The chain employs TRBV27 and TRBJ2-7; 11 bases fit TRBD2. The sequencing used PBMCs, collected before TCRalphabeta/CD19-depleted stem cell transplant. This TCR was sampled from a boy aged 5-17 years with acute myeloid leukemia, due to receive a stem cell transplant. CDR3 amino acids: CASSYASGGTYEQYF. CDR3 DNA sequence: TGTGCCAGCAGTTACGCTAGCGGGGGGACCTACGAGCAGTACTTC.